This T cell receptor (beta chain) was captured by sequencing in a study of read filtering for tumor transcriptome and immune sequencing. On the study more broadly: Patients were 17 male and some 13 female, mean age roughly 68 years, range about 40 to 85. IR-seq gave about 3.5 to 11 million TCR reads per sample; RNA-seq gave about 75 to 1,400.

This library used roughly 400 ng RNA and molecular barcoded adaptors spanning alpha/delta and beta/gamma chains. One entry per CDR3 protein results from TCRdb running MiXCR on the reads. The sample shows approximately 140,000 distinct CDR3 sequences, 13% of them seen only once. Trimming took off 8 bases at V and 5 bases at J, with 9 bases between the two ends. This CDR3 has 11 amino acids. This clonotype showed up many times. The V gene is TRBV12-3 or TRBV12-4, the J gene TRBJ2-5, with D uncertain. Sequencing was performed on a population of CD138-negative cells sorted from bone marrow. The clonotype comes from a donor over 35 with multiple myeloma. CDR3 sequence reads: CASGGTETQYF. The CDR3 DNA sequence: TGTGCCAGCGGTGGTACGGAGACCCAGTACTTC.